Here is one T cell receptor beta chain with its context. Preparation of the TCRbeta library used unique molecular identifiers. In TCRdb, the PCR reads were re-called with MiXCR into one record per CDR3 protein. This table has more than 450,000 distinct CDR3 sequences, around 20% appearing once. The entry originates in a study of T-cell reconstitution after alpha-beta-depleted transplantation in children. J gave up 3 bases and V 6 bases, and 8 bases lay outside the gene matches. CDR1 MNHEY and CDR2 SVGEGT come from the germline V gene. There are 15 residues in the CDR3. The rearrangement joins TRBV6-2 or TRBV6-3 to TRBJ2-7; 10 positions match TRBD1. The sample was PBMCs from the stem cell graft donor, taken from the stem cell graft. The receptor was derived from a human donor who donated a stem cell graft to a child with acute lymphoblastic leukemia. Written as DNA, the CDR3 is TGTGCCAGCAGGCCCGGGACAGGGGTGCACTACGAGCAGTACTTC. This encodes CASRPGTGVHYEQYF.